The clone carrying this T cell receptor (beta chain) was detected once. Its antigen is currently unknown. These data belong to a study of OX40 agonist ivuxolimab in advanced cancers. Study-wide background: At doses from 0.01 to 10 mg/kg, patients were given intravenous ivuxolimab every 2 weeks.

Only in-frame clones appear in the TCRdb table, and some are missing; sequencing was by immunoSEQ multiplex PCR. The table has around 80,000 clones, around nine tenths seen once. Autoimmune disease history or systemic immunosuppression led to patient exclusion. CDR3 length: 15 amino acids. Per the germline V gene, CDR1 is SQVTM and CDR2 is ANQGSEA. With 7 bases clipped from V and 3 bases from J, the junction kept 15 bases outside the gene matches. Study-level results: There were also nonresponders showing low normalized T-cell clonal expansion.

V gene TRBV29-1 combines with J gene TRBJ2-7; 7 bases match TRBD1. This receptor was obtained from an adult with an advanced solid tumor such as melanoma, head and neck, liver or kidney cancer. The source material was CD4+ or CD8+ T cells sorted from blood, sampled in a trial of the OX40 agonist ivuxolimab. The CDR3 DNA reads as TGCAGCGCCGGGGCCTGGGACAGAGGAAACTACGAGCAGTACTTC. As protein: CSAGAWDRGNYEQYF.